This TCR beta chain was sequenced during a study of identical twins. The CDR3 sequence is 17 residues long. The germline CDR1 and CDR2 sequences are SGDLS and YYNGEE. Trimming removed 0 bases from V and 2 bases from J; junction bases left unmatched: 8. Template switching added a universal primer site; cDNA carried unique molecular identifiers. TCRdb itself ran the 5' RACE reads through MiXCR, one entry per CDR3 protein. The sample includes hundreds of thousands of distinct CDR3 sequences, roughly 18% of them seen just once. The same sample was also studied in work on T cells expressing NK-cell markers. That paper adds: A few of the donors also had these clonotypes leading their CD3+CD56-NKG2C+ fraction. Whether expanded NKG2C+ T cell clones were HCMV-specific remained unclear.

The sequencing input was PBMCs. The chain uses TRBV9 and TRBJ2-1; 7 bases are a match to TRBD2. The TCR comes from a woman aged 18-29 years in good health. CDR3 nucleotides: TGTGCCAGCAGCGTAGAAGTCGCGGGAGCCCCCTACAATGAGCAGTTCTTC. Translating it yields CASSVEVAGAPYNEQFF.